A selection of T cell receptor beta chains follows, all from one sample in a study of post-analysis software for immune sequencing data. MiXCR, applied by TCRdb to the PCR reads, yields one record per CDR3 protein. The sample lists 450,000 or so distinct CDR3 sequences, under 55% seen once, with 9% to 14% in the top ten. The sample consisted of blood. The receptors stem from a girl between 5 and 17 years old with multiple sclerosis. The CDR3 runs from the conserved cysteine through the conserved F or W. A D gene is named only where the DNA matches it firmly. The size field is filled for only some rows; it gives once, few, many or a size class.

>TRBJ2-5|.|.|TRBV6-5
CASGHSETQYF
TGTGCCAGTGGACATTCGGAGACCCAGTACTTC
>TRBJ2-5|.|.|TRBV29-1
CSAGGRDQETQYF
TGCAGCGCCGGAGGTAGAGACCAAGAGACCCAGTACTTC
>TRBJ2-7|.|.|TRBV3-1
CASSQRGSPAGSYDEQYF
TGTGCCAGCAGCCAAAGGGGAAGTCCAGCAGGATCCTACGATGAGCAGTACTTC
>TRBJ1-4|.|once|TRBV2
CASTQETTGIEKLFF
TGTGCCAGCACCCAAGAGACAACAGGGATTGAAAAACTGTTTTTT
>TRBJ1-4|.|few|TRBV9
CASSETGVGEKLFF
TGTGCCAGCAGCGAGACCGGAGTAGGGGAAAAACTGTTTTTT
>TRBJ2-1|.|few|TRBV29-1
CSARTTILNEQFF
TGCAGCGCCCGGACTACAATCCTCAATGAGCAGTTCTTC
>TRBJ2-7|TRBD2|.|TRBV27
CASSPGTSGFSYNEQYF
TGTGCCAGCAGTCCGGGGACTAGCGGGTTCTCCTACAATGAGCAGTACTTC
>TRBJ2-5|.|many|TRBV9
CASSVDRGQETQYF
TGTGCCAGCAGCGTAGACCGGGGGCAAGAGACCCAGTACTTC
>TRBJ1-6|.|.|TRBV29-1
CSVTTGGDLHF
TGCAGCGTTACGACAGGCGGCGACCTCCACTTT
>TRBJ2-6|.|.|TRBV29-1
CSVEDLGSRPRSGANVLTF
TGCAGCGTTGAAGATCTAGGGTCCAGGCCCCGCTCTGGGGCCAACGTCCTGACTTTC
>TRBJ2-3|.|many|TRBV5-1
CASSLEGDTQYF
TGTGCCAGCAGCTTAGAGGGAGATACGCAGTATTTT
>TRBJ2-7|TRBD2|few|TRBV19
CASSTSGSSYNGQYF
TGTGCCAGTAGCACTAGCGGTAGCTCCTACAATGGGCAGTACTTC
>TRBJ2-1|TRBD2|few|TRBV29-1
CSGARGDEQFF
TGCAGCGGGGCCCGGGGGGATGAGCAGTTCTTC
>TRBJ2-5|TRBD2|.|TRBV18
CASSPSAGLGETQYF
TGTGCCAGCTCACCAAGCGCCGGACTAGGGGAGACCCAGTACTTC
>TRBJ2-7|.|.|TRBV28
CASRMAGQAYEQYF
TGTGCCAGCAGGATGGCGGGTCAGGCCTACGAGCAGTACTTC
>TRBJ2-5|TRBD2|.|TRBV15
CATSRAGVEETQYF
TGTGCCACCAGCAGGGCGGGAGTTGAAGAGACCCAGTACTTC
>TRBJ1-2|.|.|TRBV6-2/TRBV6-3
CASSYRGTYYGYTF
TGTGCCAGCAGTTACCGAGGGACATACTATGGCTACACCTTC
>TRBJ2-7|.|.|TRBV6-6
CASSYSSYEQYF
TGTGCCAGCAGTTACTCCTCCTACGAGCAGTACTTC
>TRBJ2-3|.|few|TRBV12-3/TRBV12-4
CASIKGRGTDTQYF
TGTGCCAGCATTAAGGGTAGGGGTACAGATACGCAGTATTTT
>TRBJ2-5|TRBD2|.|TRBV20-1
CSASSSGGRSETQYF
TGCAGTGCTAGTTCGTCAGGCGGGAGGTCGGAGACCCAGTACTTC
>TRBJ2-3|TRBD2|.|TRBV20-1
CSAISGRDTDTQYF
TGCAGTGCTATTAGCGGGAGGGACACAGATACGCAGTATTTT
>TRBJ1-2|.|.|TRBV29-1
CSAPRSGAYGYTF
TGCAGCGCCCCTAGGTCAGGGGCCTATGGCTACACCTTC
>TRBJ2-5|.|few|TRBV5-5
CASSPPMVGVETQYF
TGTGCCAGCAGCCCACCGATGGTGGGGGTGGAGACCCAGTACTTC
>TRBJ2-3|.|few|TRBV7-3
CASSRDGMDTQYF
TGTGCCAGCAGCCGGGATGGCATGGATACGCAGTATTTT
>TRBJ2-1|TRBD1|.|TRBV12-3/TRBV12-4
CASRPTGGGGGEQFF
TGTGCCAGCAGACCCACAGGGGGCGGAGGAGGTGAGCAGTTCTTC
>TRBJ2-1|TRBD2|.|TRBV11-2
CASSSPPSGNNEQFF
TGTGCCAGCAGCTCCCCACCTAGCGGGAACAATGAGCAGTTCTTC
>TRBJ2-5|.|.|TRBV20-1
CSARSPETQYF
TGCAGTGCTAGAAGTCCGGAGACCCAGTACTTC
>TRBJ1-2|.|.|TRBV6-5
CASSYSSRAYGYTF
TGTGCCAGCAGTTACTCTAGCCGTGCCTATGGCTACACCTTC
>TRBJ2-1|TRBD2|few|TRBV29-1
CSVEVGRELEQFF
TGCAGCGTTGAAGTAGGGCGGGAGCTTGAGCAGTTCTTC
>TRBJ1-5|.|few|TRBV3-1
CASSQSGRNQPQHF
TGTGCCAGCAGTCAATCGGGACGCAATCAGCCCCAGCATTTT
>TRBJ1-2|.|.|TRBV28
CASSSSGTVNYGYTF
TGTGCCAGCAGTTCTTCCGGGACGGTAAACTATGGCTACACCTTC
>TRBJ1-6|.|.|TRBV2
CASKDPRDGYSPLHF
TGTGCCAGCAAGGACCCCCGGGACGGCTATTCACCCCTCCACTTT
>TRBJ2-7|TRBD1|.|TRBV10-3
CAISAGQSSYEQYF
TGTGCCATCAGTGCGGGACAGAGCTCCTACGAGCAGTACTTC
>TRBJ2-5|TRBD1|.|TRBV6-5
CASSYFTGGAQTQYF
TGTGCCAGCAGTTACTTTACAGGGGGCGCGCAGACCCAGTACTTC
>TRBJ2-1|.|.|TRBV9
CASSSYLSQGNEQFF
TGTGCCAGCAGCTCGTACCTTAGTCAGGGGAATGAGCAGTTCTTC
>TRBJ2-5|.|few|TRBV29-1
CSVGRQETQYF
TGCAGCGTTGGCAGGCAAGAGACCCAGTACTTC
>TRBJ2-3|.|.|TRBV12-3/TRBV12-4
CASSLGQNTDTQYF
TGTGCCAGCAGTTTGGGGCAGAACACAGATACGCAGTATTTT
>TRBJ1-2|.|few|TRBV20-1
CSARNRGQGSANYGYTF
TGCAGTGCTAGAAACCGGGGGCAGGGCTCAGCTAACTATGGCTACACCTTC
>TRBJ2-7|.|few|TRBV12-3/TRBV12-4
CASSFDATEQYF
TGTGCCAGCAGTTTCGACGCAACCGAGCAGTACTTC
>TRBJ2-1|TRBD2|few|TRBV12-3/TRBV12-4
CASIFGTSGYNEQFF
TGTGCCAGCATTTTCGGGACTAGCGGATACAATGAGCAGTTCTTC
>TRBJ1-4|.|few|TRBV19
CASSSRGYGEKLFF
TGTGCCAGTAGTTCCAGGGGCTACGGCGAAAAACTGTTTTTT
>TRBJ2-3|TRBD2|few|TRBV4-1
CASSQGSSGSGADTQYF
TGCGCCAGCAGCCAGGGATCTAGCGGGAGCGGGGCAGATACGCAGTATTTT
>TRBJ2-3|.|few|TRBV7-9
CASSSGIGEADTQYF
TGTGCCAGCAGCTCGGGGATAGGTGAGGCAGATACGCAGTATTTT
>TRBJ2-7|TRBD2|.|TRBV5-1
CASSLGPSGDHYEQYF
TGCGCCAGCAGCTTGGGGCCTAGCGGAGACCACTACGAGCAGTACTTC
>TRBJ2-1|.|few|TRBV20-1
CSARSIGNEQFF
TGCAGTGCTAGGTCGATAGGGAATGAGCAGTTCTTC
>TRBJ2-3|.|.|TRBV5-1
CASSLGVFRSDTQYF
TGCGCCAGCAGCTTGGGCGTTTTCCGCTCCGATACGCAGTATTTT
>TRBJ1-5|.|.|TRBV7-8
CASSLASGTNNQPQHF
TGTGCCAGCAGCTTAGCCAGCGGGACCAACAATCAGCCCCAGCATTTT
>TRBJ2-1|.|many|TRBV6-2/TRBV6-3
CASSSSIHEQFF
TGTGCCAGCAGTTCCAGTATCCATGAGCAGTTCTTC
>TRBJ2-7|TRBD2|.|TRBV5-5
CASSLVVLAGAYEQYF
TGTGCCAGCAGCTTGGTCGTACTAGCGGGGGCCTACGAGCAGTACTTC